This TCR beta chain was retrieved from a study of CD8+ T cells in alopecia areata (dated by TCRdb to 2016 to 2018). As for the study more broadly: Treated patients were enrolled in an open-label pilot trial of oral tofacitinib at 5 to 10 mg twice daily for moderate-to-severe alopecia areata. Patients on tofacitinib were biopsied at baseline and after 4 and 24 weeks of treatment, and several of the patients also had a later scalp biopsy. The SALT score, which quantifies the percentage of affected scalp surface area, was used to measure disease severity in treated patients. Scalp clonality was compared across normal scalp (n=4), patchy alopecia areata scalp (n=8), and alopecia totalis/universalis scalp (n=8). RNA was obtained with the PAXgene miRNA kit for fixed scalp, the miRNeasy kit for PBMCs, and the RNeasy kit for mouse skin. Amplification of TCRbeta CDR3 regions was done by immunoSEQ multiplex PCR using 35 Vbeta forward primers and 13 Jbeta reverse primers. High-throughput TCRbeta sequencing was used to examine T cell clonal expansion in alopecia areata in both the C3H/HeJ mouse model and human patients. Patients stayed on tofacitinib for 6 to 18 months and then had 6 months of follow-up off drug so that delayed response and recurrence could be assessed. On the human side, TCRbeta sequencing was run on scalp tissue and on sorted CD4+ and CD8+ peripheral blood T cells from healthy controls and from alopecia areata patients with either patchy or totalis/universalis disease.

The sample's time point, from its label and the paper: about 5 months on oral tofacitinib. The treatment or condition label, read with the paper, signifies: oral pan-JAK inhibitor, 5-10 mg twice daily. Lesional scalp punch biopsies and peripheral blood were collected from alopecia areata patients. PBMCs were separated by density centrifugation and stained for CD3, CD4 and CD8, after which CD4+ and CD8+ T cells were sorted on a FACSAria. Receptor amplification or capture employed the immunoSEQ multiplex PCR assay. For TCR sequencing, RNA was extracted from every sample and reverse transcribed into cDNA to serve as template. First-strand cDNA was synthesized with SuperScript III using a 2:1 mix of oligo-dT and random hexamers. A synthetic immune receptor repertoire was used to gauge amplification bias, and whatever bias remained was removed computationally. Per the source publication's procedure: After raw reads were preprocessed to remove errors, the CDR3 was defined following IMGT conventions as running from the conserved cysteine to phenylalanine. Clonality was calculated as 1 minus Shannon entropy normalized by log2 of the number of productive unique TCRs. Whether scalp clones were CD4 or CD8 was inferred by matching scalp TCRbeta sequences against CD4 and CD8 repertoires sorted from blood. The table comes from immuneACCESS by way of TCRdb, which keeps in-frame sequences with V and J called. Part of the clones is missing from these tables; in studies checked, under half for an unresolved V gene and the rest for unknown reasons. The V and J calls and clone size come from that table; D and trimming were worked out from the DNA. In this sample the table shows 150,000 to 200,000 clones, 60% of which occur a single time. 12% to 15% of the sample is held by the ten biggest clonotypes.

The CDR1 and CDR2 encoded by the germline V gene (reference sequence) are GTSNPN and SVGIG. From the cysteine through the phenylalanine, the CDR3 covers 16 amino acids. Here the CDR3 DNA is all that survives: 48 bases in frame from base 1. Ends trimmed: V by 2 bases, J by 4 bases; bases unmatched to a gene: 5. As for this clone: This clone's antigen is unknown. Base qualities are not provided; no much larger clone lies one nucleotide away.

The investigation overall reported the following: Because the treated cohort was small and had just a single nonresponder, larger studies are needed to establish links between baseline CD8+ expansion and response. Tofacitinib significantly decreased scalp clonality and the number of expanded CD8+ clones among the top 100 scalp clones. Resident alphabeta T cells in normal human skin are also sequenced, complicating scalp TCR repertoire analysis, unlike mouse skin dominated by gammadelta T cells. During tofacitinib treatment, many expanded lesional clones stuck around in both scalp and blood, and this persistence may partly explain why relapse happens after treatment is stopped. Shared TCR sequences between patients were less evident than in mice, which may be partly attributable to HLA diversity in the patient population. Compared with normal scalp, lesional scalp, particularly in alopecia totalis/universalis, had higher clonality and more expanded CD8+ clones, which suggests antigenic drive.

The origin of this receptor is a human donor with alopecia areata. The V and J genes are TRBV30 and TRBJ2-3; the central 14 bases match TRBD2. Sequencing was performed on CD4+ T cells sorted from blood, taken at week 24, from a patient treated with tofacitinib. In nucleotide form, the sequence is TGTGCCTGGAGTCAGACTAGCGGGGGGGCCGCAGATACGCAGTATTTT. The encoded protein is CAWSQTSGGAADTQYF.